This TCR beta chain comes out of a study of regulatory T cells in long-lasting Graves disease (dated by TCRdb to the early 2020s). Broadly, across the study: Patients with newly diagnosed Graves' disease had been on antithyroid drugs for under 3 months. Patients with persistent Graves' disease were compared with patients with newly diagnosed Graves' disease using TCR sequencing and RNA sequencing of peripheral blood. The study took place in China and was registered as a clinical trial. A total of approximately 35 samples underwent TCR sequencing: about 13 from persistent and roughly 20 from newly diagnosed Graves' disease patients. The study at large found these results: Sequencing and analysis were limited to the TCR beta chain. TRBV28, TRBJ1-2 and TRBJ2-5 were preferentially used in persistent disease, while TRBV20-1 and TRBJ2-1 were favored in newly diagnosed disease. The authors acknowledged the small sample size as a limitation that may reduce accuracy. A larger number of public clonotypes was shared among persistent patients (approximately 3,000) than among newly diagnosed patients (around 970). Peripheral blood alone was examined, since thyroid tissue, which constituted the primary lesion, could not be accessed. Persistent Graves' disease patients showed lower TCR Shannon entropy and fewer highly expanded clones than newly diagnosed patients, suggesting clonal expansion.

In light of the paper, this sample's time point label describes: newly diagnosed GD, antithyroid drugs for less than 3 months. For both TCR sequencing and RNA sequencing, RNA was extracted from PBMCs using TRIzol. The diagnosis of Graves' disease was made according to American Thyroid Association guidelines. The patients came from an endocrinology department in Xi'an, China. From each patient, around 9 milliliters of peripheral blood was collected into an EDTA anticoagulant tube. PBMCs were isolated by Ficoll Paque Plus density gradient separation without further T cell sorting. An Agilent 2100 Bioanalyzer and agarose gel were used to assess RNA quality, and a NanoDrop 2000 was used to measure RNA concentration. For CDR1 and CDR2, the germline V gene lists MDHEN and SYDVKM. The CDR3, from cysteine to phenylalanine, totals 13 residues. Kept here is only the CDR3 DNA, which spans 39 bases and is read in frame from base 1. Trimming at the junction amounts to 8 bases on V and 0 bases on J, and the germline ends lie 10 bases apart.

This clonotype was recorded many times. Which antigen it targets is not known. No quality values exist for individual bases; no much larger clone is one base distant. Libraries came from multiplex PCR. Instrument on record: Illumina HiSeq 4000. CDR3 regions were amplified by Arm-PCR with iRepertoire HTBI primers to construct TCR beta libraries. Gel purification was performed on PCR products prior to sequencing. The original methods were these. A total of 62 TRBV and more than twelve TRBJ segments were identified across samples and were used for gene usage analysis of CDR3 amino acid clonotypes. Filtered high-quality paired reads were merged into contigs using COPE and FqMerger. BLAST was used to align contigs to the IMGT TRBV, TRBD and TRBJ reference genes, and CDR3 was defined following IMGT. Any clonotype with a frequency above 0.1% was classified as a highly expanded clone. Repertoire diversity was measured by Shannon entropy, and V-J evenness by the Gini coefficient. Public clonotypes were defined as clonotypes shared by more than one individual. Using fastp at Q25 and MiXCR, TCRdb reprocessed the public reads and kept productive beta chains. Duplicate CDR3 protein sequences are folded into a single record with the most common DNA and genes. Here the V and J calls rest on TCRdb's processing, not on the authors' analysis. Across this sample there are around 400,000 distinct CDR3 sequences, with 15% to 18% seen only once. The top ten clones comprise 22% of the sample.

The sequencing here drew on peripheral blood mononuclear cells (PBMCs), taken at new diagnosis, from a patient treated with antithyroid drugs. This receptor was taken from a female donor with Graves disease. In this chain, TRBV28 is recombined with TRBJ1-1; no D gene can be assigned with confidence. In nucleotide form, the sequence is TGTGCCAGCCGCGGGATTATGAACACTGAAGCTTTCTTT. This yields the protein CASRGIMNTEAFF. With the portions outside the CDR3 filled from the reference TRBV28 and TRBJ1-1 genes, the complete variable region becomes DVKVTQSSRYLVKRTGEKVFLECVQDMDHENMFWYRQDPGLGLRLIYFSYDVKMKEKGDIPEGYSVSREKKERFSLILESASTNQTSMYLCASRGIMNTEAFFGQGTRLTVV.